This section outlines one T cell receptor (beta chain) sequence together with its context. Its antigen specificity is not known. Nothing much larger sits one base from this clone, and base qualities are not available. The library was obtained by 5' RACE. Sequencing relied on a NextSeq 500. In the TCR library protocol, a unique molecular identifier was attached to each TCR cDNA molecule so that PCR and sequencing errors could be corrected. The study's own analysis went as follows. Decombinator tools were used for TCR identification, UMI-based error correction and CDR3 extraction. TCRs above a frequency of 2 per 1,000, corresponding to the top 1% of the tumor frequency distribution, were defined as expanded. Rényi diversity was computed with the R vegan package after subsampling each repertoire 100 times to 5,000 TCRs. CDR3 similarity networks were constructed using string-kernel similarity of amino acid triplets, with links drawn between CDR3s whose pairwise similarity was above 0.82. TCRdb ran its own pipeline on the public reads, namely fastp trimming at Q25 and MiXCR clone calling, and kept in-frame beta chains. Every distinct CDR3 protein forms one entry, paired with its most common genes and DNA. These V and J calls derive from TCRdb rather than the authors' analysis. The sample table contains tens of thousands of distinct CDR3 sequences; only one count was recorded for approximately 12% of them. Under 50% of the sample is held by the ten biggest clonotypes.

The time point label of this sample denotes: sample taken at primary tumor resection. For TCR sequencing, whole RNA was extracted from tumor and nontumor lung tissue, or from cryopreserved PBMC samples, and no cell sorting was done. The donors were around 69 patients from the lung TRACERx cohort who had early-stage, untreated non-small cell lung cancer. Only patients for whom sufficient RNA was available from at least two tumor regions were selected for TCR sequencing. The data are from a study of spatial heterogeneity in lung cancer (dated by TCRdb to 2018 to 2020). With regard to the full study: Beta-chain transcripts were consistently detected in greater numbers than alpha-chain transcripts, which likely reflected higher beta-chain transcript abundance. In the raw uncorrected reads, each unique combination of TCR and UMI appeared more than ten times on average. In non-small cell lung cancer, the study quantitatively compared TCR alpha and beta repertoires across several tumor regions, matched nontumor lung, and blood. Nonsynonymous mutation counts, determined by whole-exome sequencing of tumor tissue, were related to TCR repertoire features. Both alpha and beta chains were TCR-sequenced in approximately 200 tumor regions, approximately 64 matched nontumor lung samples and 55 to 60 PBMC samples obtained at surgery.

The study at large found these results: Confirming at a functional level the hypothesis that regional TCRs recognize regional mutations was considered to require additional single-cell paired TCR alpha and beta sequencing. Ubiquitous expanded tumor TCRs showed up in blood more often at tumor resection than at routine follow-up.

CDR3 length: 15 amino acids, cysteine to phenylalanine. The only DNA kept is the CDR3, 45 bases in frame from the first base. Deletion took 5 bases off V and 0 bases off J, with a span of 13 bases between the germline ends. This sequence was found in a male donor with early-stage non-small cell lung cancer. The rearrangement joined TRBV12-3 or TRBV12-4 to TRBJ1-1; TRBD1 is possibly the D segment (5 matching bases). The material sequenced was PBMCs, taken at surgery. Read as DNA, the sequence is TGTGCCAGCAGTCGGGGCCGATTCATGAACACTGAAGCTTTCTTT. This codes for CASSRGRFMNTEAFF.